The 10 T cell receptor beta chains given below trace back to one sample, sequenced in a study of OX40 agonist ivuxolimab in advanced cancers. The repertoire was sequenced with immunoSEQ multiplex PCR; TCRdb's copy has only in-frame clones and lacks some. This sample has tens of thousands of clones; over 70% occur once, and the top ten carry 5%. Material: CD4+ or CD8+ T cells sorted from blood, obtained in a trial of the OX40 agonist ivuxolimab. These receptors all stem from an adult with an advanced solid tumor such as melanoma, head and neck, liver or kidney cancer.

The chain recombines TRBV27 with TRBJ2-1; 9 nucleotides align to TRBD2. The germline V gene has CDR1 MNHEY and CDR2 SMNVEV (reference sequence). V was clipped by 2 bases and J by 4 bases; unmatched bases: 3. This CDR3 region has 15 residues. CDR3: CASSLSSGRYNEQFF. In DNA form, the CDR3 reads TGTGCCAGCAGTTTAAGTAGCGGGAGATACAATGAGCAGTTCTTC.

The CDR3 loop reads CASSGGSGRSTQYF. Written as DNA, the CDR3 is TGTGCCAGCAGTGGGGGTAGCGGGAGAAGTACGCAGTATTTT. J is TRBJ2-3 and V is TRBV2, with 9 bases fitting TRBD2. The CDR3 is 14 residues long. Germline V gene sequence: CDR1 SNHLY, CDR2 FYNNEI. Germline trimming cut 4 bases from V and 8 bases from J; bases unmatched to any gene: 7.

The rearrangement uses TRBV6-5 and TRBJ2-7; no clear D. The CDR3 is 12 amino acids. Between the trimmed V and J ends, which lost 5 bases and 3 bases, there was a span of 8 bases. Germline values: CDR1 MNHEY, CDR2 SVGAGI. As DNA, the CDR3 is TGTGCCAGCAGTGCCGATATCTACGAGCAGTACTTC. Translating gives CASSADIYEQYF.

The rearrangement uses TRBV10-1 and TRBJ2-1; D remains unclear. The CDR3 runs to 14 residues. The germline CDR1 and CDR2 sequences are WNHNN and SYGVQD (reference sequence). Trimming removed 3 bases at V and 1 base at J, with 7 bases between. As DNA, the CDR3 is TGCGCCAGCAGTGACTATGGATCCTACAATGAGCAGTTCTTC. Protein: CASSDYGSYNEQFF.

The chain employs TRBV11-3 and TRBJ2-1, with TRBD2 matching over 8 bases. The CDR3 length is 14 residues. Trimming at V came to 1 base and at J to 10 bases, leaving 6 bases not matched to a gene. Germline CDR1 reads SGHNT; CDR2 reads YENEEA. As DNA, the CDR3 is TGTGCCAGCAGCTTAGTGTTTTTAGCGGGAGAGCAGTTCTTC. Protein product: CASSLVFLAGEQFF. Full variable domain (outside the CDR3, taken from reference TRBV11-3 and TRBJ2-1): EAGVVQSPRYKIIEKKQPVAFWCNPISGHNTLYWYLQNLGQGPELLIRYENEEAVDDSQLPKDRFSAERLKGVDSTLKIQPAELGDSAVYLCASSLVFLAGEQFFGPGTRLTVL.

J is TRBJ2-3 and V is TRBV2, with 8 positions matching TRBD2. The germline CDR1 and CDR2 sequences are SNHLY and FYNNEI. The CDR3 has 16 amino acids. Germline trimming cut 3 bases from V and 2 bases from J; bases unmatched to any gene: 7. CDR3 DNA: TGTGCCAGCAGTGAGGGAGCGGGAGTAATCACAGATACGCAGTATTTT. Amino acid sequence: CASSEGAGVITDTQYF.

The J gene is TRBJ1-6, the V gene TRBV30, with TRBD1 as a possible D gene (6 bases). This CDR3 region has 14 residues. V shed 3 bases and J shed 5 bases, with 11 bases lying between them. Germline CDR1 GTSNPN, CDR2 SVGIG (reference sequence). In DNA form, the CDR3 reads TGTGCCTGGAGCCTGGACAGCAATAATTCACCCCTCCACTTT. This sequence encodes CAWSLDSNNSPLHF.

This rearrangement joins TRBV19 to TRBJ2-1; D may be TRBD1 (6 bases). Per germline, CDR1 LNHDA and CDR2 SQIVND (reference sequence). This CDR3 region has 15 residues. The germline V and J ends were trimmed by 6 bases and 10 bases, with 22 bases remaining between them. CDR3 DNA sequence: TGTGCCAGTAGCTTAGACAGGATCCTCTCTCAGGAGCAGTTCTTC. Translated, it gives CASSLDRILSQEQFF.

V and J are TRBV7-2 and TRBJ1-3; D unresolved. Trimming took off 5 bases at V and 1 base at J, with 21 bases between the two ends. The CDR3 covers 18 residues. Per germline, CDR1 SGHTA and CDR2 FQGNSA. The CDR3 DNA reads as TGTGCCAGCAGCGCACGAAGCTCAGGCCCGGGGTCTGGAAACACCATATATTTT. This encodes CASSARSSGPGSGNTIYF.

The rearrangement uses TRBV2 and TRBJ2-1, with D unclear. The germline V gene encodes CDR1 SNHLY and CDR2 FYNNEI. V was pared by 3 bases and J by 9 bases, with 12 bases between. This CDR3 has 13 residues. The CDR3 bases are TGTGCCAGCAGTGAGGAGATGTCGGGTGAGCAGTTCTTC. Protein: CASSEEMSGEQFF. Using reference TRBV2 and TRBJ2-1 for the parts outside the CDR3, the full variable domain is EPEVTQTPSHQVTQMGQEVILRCVPISNHLYFYWYRQILGQKVEFLVSFYNNEISEKSEIFDDQFSVERPDGSNFTLKIRSTKLEDSAMYFCASSEEMSGEQFFGPGTRLTVL.